The subject of this entry is one T cell receptor beta chain. These data originate in a study of technical replicates of blood from a handful of donors. Produced via immunoSEQ multiplex PCR; TCRdb's table is partial and in-frame only. The sample lists about 72,000 clones, roughly 95% occurring once. Input material: T cells isolated from PBMCs. The TCR comes from a human donor in good health.

CDR3 region: CASSPDMLGAGIEGNTIYF. Here the CDR3 DNA reads TGTGCCAGCAGCCCAGACATGTTGGGGGCTGGCATAGAAGGAAACACCATATATTTT. The chain recombines TRBV4-2 with TRBJ1-3, with D tentatively TRBD1 (6 bases). V dropped 4 bases and J dropped 4 bases, with 26 bases sitting between them. Germline CDR1 reads LGHNA; CDR2 reads YNFKEQ. There are 19 residues in the CDR3.